The 4 T cell receptor beta chains given below trace back to one sample, sequenced in a study of PD-1 blockade in classical Hodgkin lymphoma. Profiled with immunoSEQ multiplex PCR; TCRdb holds only in-frame clones, not every one. The profile shows some 10,000 clones, roughly 92% of them singletons. All patients experienced relapse after autologous stem cell transplantation, and brentuximab vedotin exposure was variable. Here the sequenced sample was peripheral blood mononuclear cells (PBMCs), taken at baseline. These receptors were obtained from a human donor with classical Hodgkin lymphoma.

V usage is TRBV6-6 and J usage is TRBJ2-3; the D is unclear. The CDR3 covers 14 residues. The V end was cut by 2 bases, the J end by 0 bases, with 6 bases between. The germline gives CDR1 MNHNY, CDR2 SVGAGI (reference sequence). The CDR3 DNA follows: TGTGCCAGCAGTTACGGGTCTAGCACAGATACGCAGTATTTT. Translating gives CASSYGSSTDTQYF.

The CDR3 spells CASSQTYGELFF. Here the CDR3 DNA reads TGCGCCAGCAGCCAAACGTACGGGGAGCTGTTTTTT. The genes are TRBV5-1 and TRBJ2-2, with no clear D. Trimming stripped 4 bases from V and 7 bases from J, with 8 bases between. From germline, CDR1 is SGHRS and CDR2 YFSETQ. This CDR3 comprises 12 residues.

This clone was recorded only once. The chain couples TRBV2 to TRBJ2-1, with TRBD2 matching over 10 bases. Germline-derived CDR1 and CDR2 are SNHLY and FYNNEI. This CDR3 is 15 amino acids long. J lost 4 bases, V lost 11 bases, and 11 bases had no gene match. CDR3 sequence: CAGEPSSGGYNEQFF. As DNA, the CDR3 is TGTGCCGGAGAGCCGTCTAGCGGGGGTTACAATGAGCAGTTCTTC.

The CDR3 loop is CASSFGQGYNEQFF. In DNA, the CDR3 is TGTGCCAGCAGCTTCGGACAGGGATACAATGAGCAGTTCTTC. The chain joins TRBV7-3 to TRBJ2-1; 8 bases are shared with TRBD1. From germline, CDR1 is SGHTA and CDR2 FQGTGA. V gave up 3 bases and J gave up 4 bases; unmatched junction bases: 2. This CDR3 contains 14 residues.